The 15 T cell receptor beta chains presented below share a single source sample, sequenced in a study of shared clonotypes between healthy human individuals. The table came from immunoSEQ multiplex PCR; TCRdb's copy has only in-frame clones and leaves some out. The repertoire has about 1.1 million clones, approximately 75% of them found once; the top ten carry roughly 0.83%. Sequenced sample: memory CD4+ T cells from PBMCs. Subset: CD45RA-negative fraction. These receptor sequences come from a man aged 18-30 years in good health. Some clones in this sample may be carry-over from other donors' samples.

V gene TRBV10-1 combines with J gene TRBJ2-5; D gene unclear. V lost 4 bases and J lost 2, with 8 bases in between. The CDR3 is 13 residues long. Germline V gene lookup returns CDR1 WNHNN and CDR2 SYGVQD (reference sequence). The CDR3 bases are TGCGCCAGCAGTGGTCAGGTTCAAGAGACCCAGTACTTC. It codes for CASSGQVQETQYF.

This chain uses TRBV29-1 with TRBJ2-7; D is unclear. Trimming shortened V by 4 bases and J by 6 bases, and 10 bases separated the two germline ends. CDR1 and CDR2 (germline): SQVTM, ANQGSEA. The CDR3 runs 11 residues. The CDR3 nucleotides read TGCAGCGTTGGAGGTCTAAGCGAGCAGTACTTC. This codes for CSVGGLSEQYF.

The J gene is TRBJ2-5, the V gene TRBV7-7, with D possibly being TRBD1 or TRBD2 (5 bases each). The germline V gene encodes CDR1 SSHAT and CDR2 FNYEAQ (reference sequence). The CDR3 totals 14 residues. Trimming took off 6 bases at V and 0 bases at J, with 11 bases between the two ends. CDR3 DNA: TGTGCCAGCAGTAAGGGACGGAACCAAGAGACCCAGTACTTC. It is translated as CASSKGRNQETQYF. Supplemented by reference TRBV7-7 and TRBJ2-5, the full variable domain reads GAGVSQSPRYKVTKRGQDVTLRCDPISSHATLYWYQQALGQGPEFLTYFNYEAQPDKSGLPSDRFSAERPEGSISTLTIQRTEQRDSAMYRCASSKGRNQETQYFGPGTRLLVL.

J is TRBJ1-5 and V is TRBV6-5; D is ambiguous. V was shortened by 2 bases and J by 0 bases, with 8 bases between the two germline ends. Germline CDR1 is MNHEY and CDR2 is SVGAGI. The CDR3 runs to 15 residues. Here the CDR3 reads CASSYDVYSNQPQHF. CDR3 bases: TGTGCCAGCAGTTACGACGTCTATAGCAATCAGCCCCAGCATTTT.

This chain connects TRBV11-2 to TRBJ1-1; D call uncertain. The CDR3 runs to 13 residues. Germline values: CDR1 SGHAT, CDR2 FQNNGV. With 2 bases removed from V and 0 bases from J, the gap between germline ends came to 4 bases. The CDR3 protein is CASSLHLNTEAFF. The CDR3 DNA follows: TGTGCCAGCAGCTTACACCTGAACACTGAAGCTTTCTTT.

The gene calls are TRBV10-3 and TRBJ1-3, with D unresolved. CDR3 length: 14 residues. The V gene lost 2 bases and the J gene lost 3 bases, with 8 bases spanning the gap. CDR1 is ENHRY and CDR2 is SYGVKD in the germline V gene. The CDR3 coding sequence is TGTGCCATCAGTGAGGGTCAGCGTGGAAACACCATATATTTT. It translates to CAISEGQRGNTIYF.

As regards this clone: This specimen includes other DNA sequences encoding the same CDR3. The chain is built from TRBV5-1 and TRBJ2-2; 7 bases line up with TRBD2. Trimming took 0 bases from V and 1 from J; bases not matched to a gene: 3. CDR1 is SGHRS, CDR2 YFSETQ, per germline. The CDR3 totals 16 residues. The CDR3 reads CASSLAGLGNTGELFF. In DNA form, the CDR3 reads TGCGCCAGCAGCTTGGCCGGACTAGGGAACACCGGGGAGCTGTTTTTT.

This clone showed up just a few times. This chain joins TRBV5-1 and TRBJ2-1; 11 nucleotides match TRBD2. Germline V gives CDR1 SGHRS, CDR2 YFSETQ. This CDR3 comprises 14 residues. The ends lost 0 bases at V and 12 bases at J; junction bases unmatched: 5. CDR3 sequence: CASSLELAGVGQFF. CDR3 DNA sequence: TGCGCCAGCAGCTTGGAACTAGCGGGAGTGGGGCAGTTCTTC. The whole variable domain, remainder taken from reference TRBV5-1 and TRBJ2-1, is KAGVTQTPRYLIKTRGQQVTLSCSPISGHRSVSWYQQTPGQGLQFLFEYFSETQRNKGNFPGRFSGRQFSNSRSEMNVSTLELGDSALYLCASSLELAGVGQFFGPGTRLTVL.

Turning to this clone: A much bigger clone sits one base away, suggesting this may be a read error. The sample has other DNA sequences that encode this CDR3 too. The V call is TRBV28, the J call TRBJ1-2; the D is unclear. CDR1 MDHEN and CDR2 SYDVKM come from the germline V gene. CDR3 length equals 12 residues. The DNA of the CDR3 is TGTGCCAGCCTACGATGGAACTATGGCTATACCTTC. Residues: CASLRWNYGYTF.

V and J are TRBV4-3 and TRBJ2-5; 9 bases map to TRBD1. The CDR3 consists of 17 residues. Germline V lookup: CDR1 LGHNA, CDR2 YSLEER. The J segment lost 5 bases and the V segment lost 1 base, leaving 11 bases of the junction unmatched. The CDR3 region is CASSQVGGQGWMETQYF. In nucleotides, the CDR3 is TGCGCCAGCAGCCAAGTTGGCGGACAGGGGTGGATGGAGACCCAGTACTTC.

The genes are TRBV27 and TRBJ2-3; TRBD1 matches at 9 bases. Trimming took 6 bases from V and 3 from J; bases not matched to a gene: 4. The CDR3 is 14 residues long. The germline CDR1 and CDR2 sequences are MNHEY and SMNVEV (reference sequence). The CDR3 sequence is CASRGTGRTDTQYF. The DNA of the CDR3 is TGTGCCAGCAGGGGGACAGGGAGGACAGATACGCAGTATTTT.

The V and J genes are TRBV6-6 and TRBJ2-7; 10 bases align to TRBD1. The CDR3 covers 15 residues. Germline V gene lookup returns CDR1 MNHNY and CDR2 SVGAGI (reference sequence). Trimming took 6 bases from V and 2 from J; bases not matched to a gene: 7. CDR3 DNA: TGTGCCAGCAGCACCCGGACAGGGGGGGCCTACGAGCAGTACTTC. This translates into CASSTRTGGAYEQYF.

The chain joins TRBV4-3 to TRBJ1-1; D call uncertain. This CDR3 has 15 amino acids. The germline gives CDR1 LGHNA, CDR2 YSLEER. V was trimmed by 2 bases and J by 4 bases, leaving 14 bases between them. The CDR3: CASSQQVMVGTEAFF. The CDR3 DNA sequence: TGCGCCAGCAGCCAACAGGTTATGGTTGGCACTGAAGCTTTCTTT.

The chain couples TRBV15 to TRBJ2-5; unclear D gene. The V gene lost 3 bases and the J gene lost 4 bases, with 6 bases spanning the gap. Per the germline V gene, CDR1 is LNHNV and CDR2 is YYDKDF (reference sequence). This CDR3 region has 12 residues. CDR3 loop: CATSRPGETQYF. The CDR3 coding sequence is TGTGCCACCAGCAGGCCGGGAGAGACCCAGTACTTC.

This rearrangement joins TRBV19 to TRBJ1-5, with D unclear. CDR1 is LNHDA, CDR2 SQIVND, per germline (reference sequence). Trimming took off 4 bases at V and 4 bases at J, with 11 bases between the two ends. The CDR3 sequence is 14 residues long. CDR3 residues: CASSRGYGNQPQHF. In DNA form, the CDR3 reads TGTGCCAGTAGTAGAGGCTACGGGAATCAGCCCCAGCATTTT.